This T cell receptor (beta chain) comes out of a study of CD8+ T cells in alopecia areata. Study summary: Treated patients took oral tofacitinib at 5 to 10 mg twice daily.

This clone came up a few times. Reverse transcription of extracted RNA yielded cDNA, which provided the sequencing template. Some clones are missing from TCRdb's copy, which holds only in-frame ones; the method was immunoSEQ multiplex PCR. The sample includes roughly 150,000 clones, about three fifths of them seen just once. Unmatched junction bases numbered 6, after V lost 2 bases and J lost 3 bases. In germline, CDR1 is SGDLS, CDR2 YYNGEE. This CDR3 contains 16 residues. Here the sequenced sample was CD4+ T cells sorted from blood, taken at week 0. This receptor was obtained from a human donor with alopecia areata. This chain connects TRBV9 to TRBJ2-1; TRBD2 matches 9 bases. The CDR3 is CASSVLSGGNYNEQFF. The DNA of the CDR3 is TGTGCCAGCAGCGTCCTAAGCGGGGGGAACTACAATGAGCAGTTCTTC.